These 3 T cell receptor beta chains were all obtained from the same sample, sequenced in a study of lymphopenia after photon versus proton radiotherapy. Sequenced by immunoSEQ multiplex PCR; TCRdb stores in-frame clones only, minus some. The data show around 42,000 clones, 65% to 90% seen once. Specimen: peripheral blood, collected from a patient treated with photon-based radiotherapy. These receptors originate from a man aged 40-49 years with gastric cancer.

The count of this clone is one. The chain combines TRBV4-3 with TRBJ1-4, with TRBD1 matching 7 bases. Germline loops: CDR1 LGHNA, CDR2 YSLEER. CDR3 length equals 14 residues. With 8 bases clipped from V and 6 bases from J, the junction kept 9 bases outside the gene matches. CDR3 region: CASAQGSADEKLFF. The CDR3 nucleotides are TGCGCCAGCGCACAGGGGTCGGCGGATGAAAAACTGTTTTTT.

This chain joins TRBV6-1 and TRBJ1-5; D ambiguous. Trimming pared 5 bases from V and 2 bases from J, leaving 10 bases between. This CDR3 has 14 residues. The germline gives CDR1 MNHNS, CDR2 SASEGT. The CDR3 region is CASSSRGGNQPQHF. CDR3 coding DNA: TGTGCCAGCAGTTCTCGAGGAGGCAATCAGCCCCAGCATTTT.

The chain combines TRBV9 with TRBJ1-1; 11 nucleotides match TRBD1. V shed 4 bases and J 4 bases; nucleotides not matched to a gene: 6. The germline gives CDR1 SGDLS, CDR2 YYNGEE. This CDR3 comprises 15 residues. CDR3: CASSTRTGGSTEAFF. For the CDR3, the DNA is TGTGCCAGCAGCACAAGGACAGGGGGCTCCACTGAAGCTTTCTTT. Complete variable domain (other parts from reference TRBV9 and TRBJ1-1): DSGVTQTPKHLITATGQRVTLRCSPRSGDLSVYWYQQSLDQGLQFLIQYYNGEERAKGNILERFSAQQFPDLHSELNLSSLELGDSALYFCASSTRTGGSTEAFFGQGTRLTVV.